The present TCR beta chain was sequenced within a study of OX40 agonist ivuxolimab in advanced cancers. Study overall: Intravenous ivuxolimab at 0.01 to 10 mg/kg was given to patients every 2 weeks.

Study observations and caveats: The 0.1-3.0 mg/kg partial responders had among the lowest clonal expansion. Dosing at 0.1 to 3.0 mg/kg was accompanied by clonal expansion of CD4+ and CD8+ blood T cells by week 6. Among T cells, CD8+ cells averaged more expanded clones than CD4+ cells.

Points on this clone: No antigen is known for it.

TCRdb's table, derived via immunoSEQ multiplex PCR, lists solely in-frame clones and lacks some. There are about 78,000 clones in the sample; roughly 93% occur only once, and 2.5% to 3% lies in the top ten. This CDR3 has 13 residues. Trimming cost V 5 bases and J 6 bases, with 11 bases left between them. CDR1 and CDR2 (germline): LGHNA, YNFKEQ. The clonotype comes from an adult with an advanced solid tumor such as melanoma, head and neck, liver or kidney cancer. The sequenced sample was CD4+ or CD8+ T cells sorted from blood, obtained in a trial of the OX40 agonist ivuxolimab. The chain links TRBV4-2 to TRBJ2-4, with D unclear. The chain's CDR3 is CASSEFVSNIQYF. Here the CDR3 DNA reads TGTGCCAGCAGCGAGTTCGTATCAAACATTCAGTACTTC.